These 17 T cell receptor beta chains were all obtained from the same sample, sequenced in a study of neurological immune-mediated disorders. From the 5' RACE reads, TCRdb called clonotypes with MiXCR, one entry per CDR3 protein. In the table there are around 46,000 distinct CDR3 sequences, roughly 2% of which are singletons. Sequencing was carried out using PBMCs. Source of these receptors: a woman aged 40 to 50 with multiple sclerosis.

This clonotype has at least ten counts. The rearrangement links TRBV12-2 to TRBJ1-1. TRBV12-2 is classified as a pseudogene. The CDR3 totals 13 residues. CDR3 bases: TGTGCAAGTCGCTTAGAGGGGAACACTGAAGCTTTCTTT. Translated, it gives CASRLEGNTEAFF.

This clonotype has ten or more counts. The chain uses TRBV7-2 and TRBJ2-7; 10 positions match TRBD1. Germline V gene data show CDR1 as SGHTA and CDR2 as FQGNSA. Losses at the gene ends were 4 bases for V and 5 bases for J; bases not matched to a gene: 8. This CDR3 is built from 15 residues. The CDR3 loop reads CASSSVWDRGDEQYF. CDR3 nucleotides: TGTGCCAGCAGCTCCGTGTGGGACAGGGGAGACGAGCAGTACTTC.

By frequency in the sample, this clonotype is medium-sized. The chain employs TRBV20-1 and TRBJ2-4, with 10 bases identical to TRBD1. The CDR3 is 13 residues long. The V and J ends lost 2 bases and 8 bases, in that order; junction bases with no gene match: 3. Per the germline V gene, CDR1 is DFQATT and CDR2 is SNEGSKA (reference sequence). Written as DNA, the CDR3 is TGCAGTGCTAGACGACAGGGGGCTTACATTCAGTACTTC. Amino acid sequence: CSARRQGAYIQYF.

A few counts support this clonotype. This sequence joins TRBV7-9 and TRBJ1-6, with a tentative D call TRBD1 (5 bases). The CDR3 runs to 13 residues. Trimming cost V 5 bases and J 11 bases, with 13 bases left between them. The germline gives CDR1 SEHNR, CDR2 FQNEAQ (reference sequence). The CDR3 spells CASSVTGLAPLHF. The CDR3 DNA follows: TGTGCCAGCAGCGTCACGGGACTGGCACCCCTCCACTTT.

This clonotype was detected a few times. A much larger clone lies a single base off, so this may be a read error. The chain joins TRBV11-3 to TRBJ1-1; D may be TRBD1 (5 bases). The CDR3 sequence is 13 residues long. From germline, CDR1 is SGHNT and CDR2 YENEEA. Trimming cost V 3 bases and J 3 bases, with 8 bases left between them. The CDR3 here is CASSLEGDTEAFF. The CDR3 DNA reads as TGTGCCAGCAGCTTGGAAGGGGACACTGAAGCTTTCTTT.

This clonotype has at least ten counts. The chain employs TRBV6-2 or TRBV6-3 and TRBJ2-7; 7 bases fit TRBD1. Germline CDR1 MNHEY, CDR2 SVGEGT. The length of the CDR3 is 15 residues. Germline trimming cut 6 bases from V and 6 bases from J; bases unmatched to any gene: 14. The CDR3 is CASRRRTGLRGEQYF. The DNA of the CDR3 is TGTGCCAGCAGGAGAAGGACAGGTCTACGAGGCGAGCAGTACTTC.

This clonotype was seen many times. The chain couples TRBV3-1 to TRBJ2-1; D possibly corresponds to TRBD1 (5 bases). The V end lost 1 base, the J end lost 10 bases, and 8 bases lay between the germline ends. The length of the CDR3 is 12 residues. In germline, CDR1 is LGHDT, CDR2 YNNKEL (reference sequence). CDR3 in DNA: TGTGCCAGCAGCCAAGGTACAGGCGAGCAGTTCTTC. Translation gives CASSQGTGEQFF.

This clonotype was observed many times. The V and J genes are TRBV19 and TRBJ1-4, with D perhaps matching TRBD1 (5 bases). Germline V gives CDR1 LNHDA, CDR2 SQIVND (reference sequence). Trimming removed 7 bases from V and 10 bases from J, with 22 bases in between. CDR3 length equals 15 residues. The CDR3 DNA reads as TGTGCCAGTACCCCGCGAGGGGAGGAAAGGGCAAAACTGTTTTTT. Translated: CASTPRGEERAKLFF.

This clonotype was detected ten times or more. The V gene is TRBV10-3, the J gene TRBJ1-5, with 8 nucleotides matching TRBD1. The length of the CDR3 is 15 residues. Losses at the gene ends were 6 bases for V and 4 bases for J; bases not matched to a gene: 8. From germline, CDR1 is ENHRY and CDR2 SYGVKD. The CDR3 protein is CAIRLTGDGNQPQHF. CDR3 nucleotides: TGTGCCATCAGGCTGACAGGGGATGGTAATCAGCCCCAGCATTTT.

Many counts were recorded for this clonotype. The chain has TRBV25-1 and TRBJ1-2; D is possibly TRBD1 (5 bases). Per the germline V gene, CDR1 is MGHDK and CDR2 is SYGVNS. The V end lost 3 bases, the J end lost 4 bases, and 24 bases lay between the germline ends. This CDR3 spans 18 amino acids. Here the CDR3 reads CASSESGQGASWVYGYTF. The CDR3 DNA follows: TGTGCCAGCAGTGAGAGCGGTCAAGGGGCCTCTTGGGTCTATGGCTACACCTTC.

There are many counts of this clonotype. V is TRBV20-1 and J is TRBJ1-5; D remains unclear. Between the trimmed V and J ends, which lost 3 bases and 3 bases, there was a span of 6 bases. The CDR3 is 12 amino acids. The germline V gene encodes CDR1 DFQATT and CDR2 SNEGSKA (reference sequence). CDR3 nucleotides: TGCAGTGCTAGGGGCCCCAATCAGCCCCAGCATTTT. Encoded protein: CSARGPNQPQHF.

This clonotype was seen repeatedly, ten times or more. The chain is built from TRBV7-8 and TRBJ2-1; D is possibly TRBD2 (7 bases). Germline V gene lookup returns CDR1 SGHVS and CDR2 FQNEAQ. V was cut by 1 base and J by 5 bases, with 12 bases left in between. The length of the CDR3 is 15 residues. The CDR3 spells CASSLDWGGNNEQFF. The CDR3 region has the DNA TGTGCCAGCAGCTTAGACTGGGGGGGCAACAATGAGCAGTTCTTC.

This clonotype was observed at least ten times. This chain's CDR3 is CASSQHQLDGYTF. The DNA for the CDR3 is TGTGCCAGCAGTCAACACCAGTTGGATGGCTACACCTTC. V and J are TRBV6-5 and TRBJ1-2; no clear D. Germline V lookup: CDR1 MNHEY, CDR2 SVGAGI. The V end lost 5 bases, the J end lost 6 bases, and 13 bases lay between the germline ends. CDR3 size: 13 residues.

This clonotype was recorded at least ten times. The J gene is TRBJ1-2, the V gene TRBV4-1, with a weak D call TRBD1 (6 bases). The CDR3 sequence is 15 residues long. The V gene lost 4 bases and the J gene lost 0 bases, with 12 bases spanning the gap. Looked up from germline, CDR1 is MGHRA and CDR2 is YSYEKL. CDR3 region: CASSREDRSNYGYTF. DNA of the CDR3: TGCGCCAGCAGCCGAGAGGACAGATCTAACTATGGCTACACCTTC.

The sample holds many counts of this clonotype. DNA of the CDR3: TGTGCCAGCACGGGCTACACAGATACGCAGTATTTT. Amino acids: CASTGYTDTQYF. The gene calls are TRBV2 and TRBJ2-3; D gene ambiguous. The CDR3 sequence is 12 residues long. Germline V gene data show CDR1 as SNHLY and CDR2 as FYNNEI. V was trimmed by 7 bases and J by 2 bases, leaving 7 bases between them. Full variable domain (missing parts from reference TRBV2 and TRBJ2-3): EPEVTQTPSHQVTQMGQEVILRCVPISNHLYFYWYRQILGQKVEFLVSFYNNEISEKSEIFDDQFSVERPDGSNFTLKIRSTKLEDSAMYFCASTGYTDTQYFGPGTRLTVL.

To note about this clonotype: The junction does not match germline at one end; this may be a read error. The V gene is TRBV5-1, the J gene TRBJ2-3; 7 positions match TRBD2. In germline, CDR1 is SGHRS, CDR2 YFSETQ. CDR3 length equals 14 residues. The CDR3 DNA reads TGCGCCAGCAGGGATCGGGACTATTCAGATACACAGTATTTT. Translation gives CASRDRDYSDTQYF. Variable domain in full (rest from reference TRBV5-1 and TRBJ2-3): KAGVTQTPRYLIKTRGQQVTLSCSPISGHRSVSWYQQTPGQGLQFLFEYFSETQRNKGNFPGRFSGRQFSNSRSEMNVSTLELGDSALYLCASRDRDYSDTQYFGPGTRLTVL.

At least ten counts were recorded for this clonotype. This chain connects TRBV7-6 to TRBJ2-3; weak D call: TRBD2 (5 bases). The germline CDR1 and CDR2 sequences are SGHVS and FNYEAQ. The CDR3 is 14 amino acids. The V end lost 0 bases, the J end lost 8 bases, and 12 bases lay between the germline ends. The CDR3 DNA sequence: TGTGCCAGCAGCTTAGCCGGGCGGGTGGCTACGCAGTATTTT. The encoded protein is CASSLAGRVATQYF.